This TCR beta chain was sequenced during a study of blood T cell repertoires in COVID-19. In the original workflow: Reference gene primer amplification gave estimated nucleated cell counts. The assay was immunoSEQ multiplex PCR, and TCRdb's table has in-frame clones only and misses some. From that table come the V and J calls and clone size; the DNA was used to work out D and trimming. Of more than 450,000 clones listed, around 90% are singletons. Germline V gives CDR1 GTSNPN, CDR2 SVGIG (reference sequence). The CDR3 has 16 amino acids. Trimming stripped 2 bases from V and 10 bases from J, with 26 bases between.

The J gene is TRBJ1-1, the V gene TRBV30; D not certain. Sequencing was done on a sample of PBMCs or T cells enriched from blood (not recorded which). The source of this sequence is a woman between 18 and 29 years old who had recovered from COVID-19. The DNA of the CDR3 is TGTGCCTGGAGTTCCCAAACCACCAATAAGGGAGCGGGAGCTTTCTTT. This translates into CAWSSQTTNKGAGAFF.